This TCR beta chain was sequenced for a study of blood T cells in healthy people across ages. The CDR3 has 16 amino acids. The V segment lost 0 bases and the J segment 5 bases; nucleotides outside the gene matches: 4. In germline, CDR1 is SGHTA, CDR2 FQGNSA. A J-beta primer mix and a sample-barcoded 5' primer were used in a second PCR of about 6 to 12 cycles. Each CDR3 protein gets one entry after TCRdb re-called the 5' RACE reads with MiXCR. The table shows some 1,800,000 distinct CDR3 sequences, with approximately 40% occurring only once. The chain employs TRBV7-2 and TRBJ2-5, with 12 bases lining up with TRBD1. Material for sequencing was blood. The clonotype was recovered from a human donor in good health. CDR3 sequence: CASSLAGTGGGETQYF. Here the CDR3 DNA reads TGTGCCAGCAGCTTAGCGGGGACAGGGGGCGGTGAGACCCAGTACTTC.